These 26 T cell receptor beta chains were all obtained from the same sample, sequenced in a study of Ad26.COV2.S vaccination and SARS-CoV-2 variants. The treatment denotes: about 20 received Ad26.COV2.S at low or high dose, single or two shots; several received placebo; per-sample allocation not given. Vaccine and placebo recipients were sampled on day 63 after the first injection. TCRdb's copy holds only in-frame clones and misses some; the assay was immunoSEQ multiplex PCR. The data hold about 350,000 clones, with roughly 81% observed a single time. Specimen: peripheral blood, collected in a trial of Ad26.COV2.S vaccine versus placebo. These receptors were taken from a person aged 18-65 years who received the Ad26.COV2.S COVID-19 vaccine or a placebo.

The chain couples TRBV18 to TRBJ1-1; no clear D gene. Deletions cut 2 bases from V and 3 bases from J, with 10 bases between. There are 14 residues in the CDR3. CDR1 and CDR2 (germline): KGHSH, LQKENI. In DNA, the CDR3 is TGTGCCAGCTCACCAGGGCGCAGAGACACTGAAGCTTTCTTT. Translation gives CASSPGRRDTEAFF.

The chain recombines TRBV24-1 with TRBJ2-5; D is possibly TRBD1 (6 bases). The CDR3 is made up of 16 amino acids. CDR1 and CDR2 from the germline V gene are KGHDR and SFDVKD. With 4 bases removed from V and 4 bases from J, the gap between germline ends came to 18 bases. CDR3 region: CATSEGRDTASETQYF. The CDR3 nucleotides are TGTGCCACCAGTGAGGGCCGGGACACAGCTTCAGAGACCCAGTACTTC.

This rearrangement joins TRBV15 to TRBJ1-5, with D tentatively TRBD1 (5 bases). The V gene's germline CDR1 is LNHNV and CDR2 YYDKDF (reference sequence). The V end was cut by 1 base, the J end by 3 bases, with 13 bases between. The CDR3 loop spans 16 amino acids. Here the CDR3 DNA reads TGTGCCACCAGCAGAGGCCCCCCAGGGAACAATCAGCCCCAGCATTTT. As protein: CATSRGPPGNNQPQHF.

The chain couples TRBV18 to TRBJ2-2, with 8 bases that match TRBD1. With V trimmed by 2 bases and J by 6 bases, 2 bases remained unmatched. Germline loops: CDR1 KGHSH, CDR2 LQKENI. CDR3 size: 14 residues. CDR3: CASSPGQGSGELFF. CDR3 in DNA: TGTGCCAGCTCACCAGGACAGGGTTCCGGGGAGCTGTTTTTT.

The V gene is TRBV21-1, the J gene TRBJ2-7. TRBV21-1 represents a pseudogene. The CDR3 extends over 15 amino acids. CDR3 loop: CASSAGYRSIYEQYF. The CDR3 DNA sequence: TGTGCCAGCAGCGCTGGATATCGGTCAATCTACGAGCAGTACTTC.

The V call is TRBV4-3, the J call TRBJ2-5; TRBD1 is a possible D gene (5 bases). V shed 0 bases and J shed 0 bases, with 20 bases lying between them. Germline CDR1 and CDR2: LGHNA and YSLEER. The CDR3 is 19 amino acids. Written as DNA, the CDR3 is TGCGCCAGCAGCCAAGATTTAACGTTGCCCCAGGACAACCAAGAGACCCAGTACTTC. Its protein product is CASSQDLTLPQDNQETQYF.

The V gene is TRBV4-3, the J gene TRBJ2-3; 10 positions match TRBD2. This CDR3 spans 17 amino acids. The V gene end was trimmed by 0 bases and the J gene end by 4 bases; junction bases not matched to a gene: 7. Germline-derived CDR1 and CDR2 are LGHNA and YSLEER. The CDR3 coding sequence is TGCGCCAGCAGCCAAGATCTGTTAGCGGGAGGCCCAGATACGCAGTATTTT. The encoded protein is CASSQDLLAGGPDTQYF.

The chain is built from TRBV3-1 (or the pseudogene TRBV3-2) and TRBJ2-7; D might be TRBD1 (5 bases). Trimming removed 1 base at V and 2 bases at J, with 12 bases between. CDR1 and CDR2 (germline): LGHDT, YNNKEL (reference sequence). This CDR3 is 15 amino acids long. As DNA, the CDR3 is TGTGCCAGCAGCCAAGTGCAGGGTCCCACCTACGAGCAGTACTTC. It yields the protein CASSQVQGPTYEQYF.

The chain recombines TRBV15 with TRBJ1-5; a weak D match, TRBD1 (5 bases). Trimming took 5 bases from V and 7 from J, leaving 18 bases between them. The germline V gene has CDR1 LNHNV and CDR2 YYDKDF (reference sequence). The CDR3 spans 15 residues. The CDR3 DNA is TGTGCCACCAGCTCCGCGGCACCTGGGGGGCAGCCCCAGCATTTT. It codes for CATSSAAPGGQPQHF.

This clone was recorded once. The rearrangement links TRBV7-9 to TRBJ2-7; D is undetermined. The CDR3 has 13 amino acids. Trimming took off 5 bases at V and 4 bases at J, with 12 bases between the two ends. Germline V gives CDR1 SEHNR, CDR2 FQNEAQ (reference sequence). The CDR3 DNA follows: TGTGCCAGCAGCACTCAGGCCGGGTACGAGCAGTACTTC. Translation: CASSTQAGYEQYF.

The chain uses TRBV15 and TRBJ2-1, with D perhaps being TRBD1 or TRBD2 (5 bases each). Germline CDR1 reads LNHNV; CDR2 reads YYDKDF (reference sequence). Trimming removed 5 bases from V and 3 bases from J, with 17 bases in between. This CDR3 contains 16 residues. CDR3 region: CATSPAGAYVYNEQFF. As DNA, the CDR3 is TGTGCCACCAGCCCAGCCGGGGCGTACGTCTACAATGAGCAGTTCTTC.

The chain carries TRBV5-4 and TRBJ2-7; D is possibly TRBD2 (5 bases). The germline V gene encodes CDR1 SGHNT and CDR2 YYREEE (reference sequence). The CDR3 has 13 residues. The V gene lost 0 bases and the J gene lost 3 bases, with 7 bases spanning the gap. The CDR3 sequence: CASSLERYYEQYF. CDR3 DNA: TGTGCCAGCAGCTTGGAGCGGTACTACGAGCAGTACTTC.

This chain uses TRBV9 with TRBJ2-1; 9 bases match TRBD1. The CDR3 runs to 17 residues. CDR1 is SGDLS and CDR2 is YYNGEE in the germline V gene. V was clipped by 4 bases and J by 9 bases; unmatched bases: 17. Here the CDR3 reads CASSQLRGQGLIGEQFF. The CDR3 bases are TGTGCCAGCAGCCAATTGAGGGGACAGGGATTGATAGGTGAGCAGTTCTTC.

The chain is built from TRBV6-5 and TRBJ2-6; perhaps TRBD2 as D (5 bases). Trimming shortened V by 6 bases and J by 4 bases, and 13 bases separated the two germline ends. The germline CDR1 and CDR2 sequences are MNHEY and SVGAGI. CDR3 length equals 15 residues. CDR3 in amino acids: CASRRVHSGANVLTF. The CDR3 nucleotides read TGTGCCAGCAGGAGGGTCCATTCGGGGGCCAACGTCCTGACTTTC.

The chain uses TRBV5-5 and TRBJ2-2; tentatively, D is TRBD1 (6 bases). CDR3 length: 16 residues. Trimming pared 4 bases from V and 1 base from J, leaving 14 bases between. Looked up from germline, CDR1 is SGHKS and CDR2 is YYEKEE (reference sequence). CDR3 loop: CASSSIMGQNTGELFF. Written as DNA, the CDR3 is TGTGCCAGCAGCAGCATAATGGGACAGAACACCGGGGAGCTGTTTTTT.

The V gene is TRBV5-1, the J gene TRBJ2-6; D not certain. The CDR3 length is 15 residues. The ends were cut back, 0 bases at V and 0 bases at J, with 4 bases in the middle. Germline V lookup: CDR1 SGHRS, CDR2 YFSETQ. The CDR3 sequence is CASSLAGSGANVLTF. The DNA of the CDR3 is TGCGCCAGCAGCTTGGCAGGCTCTGGGGCCAACGTCCTGACTTTC.

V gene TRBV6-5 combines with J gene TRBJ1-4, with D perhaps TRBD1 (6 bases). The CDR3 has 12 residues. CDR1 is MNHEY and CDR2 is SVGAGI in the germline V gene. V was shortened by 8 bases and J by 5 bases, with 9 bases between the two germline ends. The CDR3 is CASGGLNEKLFF. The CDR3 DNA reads TGTGCCAGCGGGGGCCTGAATGAAAAACTGTTTTTT.

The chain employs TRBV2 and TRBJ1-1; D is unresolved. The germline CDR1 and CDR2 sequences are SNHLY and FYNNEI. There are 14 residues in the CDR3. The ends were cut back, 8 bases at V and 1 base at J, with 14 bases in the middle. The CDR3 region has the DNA TGTGCCAGCGGAAGACTCTTGCAGAACACTGAAGCTTTCTTT. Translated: CASGRLLQNTEAFF.

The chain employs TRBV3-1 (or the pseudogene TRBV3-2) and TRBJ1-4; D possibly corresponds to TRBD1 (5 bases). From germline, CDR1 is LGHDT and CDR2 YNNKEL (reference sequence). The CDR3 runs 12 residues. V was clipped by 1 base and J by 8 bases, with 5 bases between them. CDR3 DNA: TGTGCCAGCAGCCAAGGGGGGGAAAAACTGTTTTTT. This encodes CASSQGGEKLFF.

The CDR3 nucleotides are TGCGCCAGCAGCTTGTCGGTCAGGGGAAACACCGGGGAGCTGTTTTTT. Its protein product is CASSLSVRGNTGELFF. V and J are TRBV5-1 and TRBJ2-2; maybe TRBD1 (6 bases). The CDR3 sequence is 16 residues long. Trimming took 1 base from V and 2 from J, leaving 12 bases between them. CDR1 is SGHRS and CDR2 is YFSETQ in the germline V gene.

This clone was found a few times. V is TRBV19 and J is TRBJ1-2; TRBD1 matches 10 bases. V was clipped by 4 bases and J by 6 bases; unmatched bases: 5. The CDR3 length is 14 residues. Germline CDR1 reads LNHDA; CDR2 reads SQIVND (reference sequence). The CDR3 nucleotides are TGTGCCAGTAGTACCGGGACAGGGGTTGATGGCTACACCTTC. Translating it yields CASSTGTGVDGYTF. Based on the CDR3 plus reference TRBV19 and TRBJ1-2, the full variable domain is DGGITQSPKYLFRKEGQNVTLSCEQNLNHDAMYWYRQDPGQGLRLIYYSQIVNDFQKGDIAEGYSVSREKKESFPLTVTSAQKNPTAFYLCASSTGTGVDGYTFGSGTRLTVV.

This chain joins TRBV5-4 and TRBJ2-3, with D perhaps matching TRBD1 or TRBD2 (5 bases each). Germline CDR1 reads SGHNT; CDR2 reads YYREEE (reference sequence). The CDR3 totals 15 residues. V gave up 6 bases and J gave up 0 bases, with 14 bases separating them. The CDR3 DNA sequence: TGTGCCAGCACCGGGACGAAGGACAGCACAGATACGCAGTATTTT. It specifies CASTGTKDSTDTQYF.

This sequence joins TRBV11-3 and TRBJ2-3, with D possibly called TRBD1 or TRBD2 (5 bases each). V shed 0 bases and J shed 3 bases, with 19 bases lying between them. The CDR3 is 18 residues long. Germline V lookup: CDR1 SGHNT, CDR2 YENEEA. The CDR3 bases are TGTGCCAGCAGCTTAGAAGGTGGGGCGGGCGGGCGGACAGATACGCAGTATTTT. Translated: CASSLEGGAGGRTDTQYF.

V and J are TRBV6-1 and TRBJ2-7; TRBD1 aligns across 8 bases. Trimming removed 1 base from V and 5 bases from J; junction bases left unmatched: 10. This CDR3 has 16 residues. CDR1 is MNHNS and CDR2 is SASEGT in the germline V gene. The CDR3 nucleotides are TGTGCCAGCAGTGAAGGGAATTGGGACAGGTCCCACGAGCAGTACTTC. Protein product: CASSEGNWDRSHEQYF.

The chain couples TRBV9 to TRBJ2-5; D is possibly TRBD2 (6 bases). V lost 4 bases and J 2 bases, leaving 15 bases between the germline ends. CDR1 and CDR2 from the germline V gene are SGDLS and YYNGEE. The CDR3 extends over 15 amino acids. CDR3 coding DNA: TGTGCCAGCAGCCCCCGGGCGGGGTTACAAGAGACCCAGTACTTC. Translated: CASSPRAGLQETQYF. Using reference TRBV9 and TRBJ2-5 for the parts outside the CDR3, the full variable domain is DSGVTQTPKHLITATGQRVTLRCSPRSGDLSVYWYQQSLDQGLQFLIQYYNGEERAKGNILERFSAQQFPDLHSELNLSSLELGDSALYFCASSPRAGLQETQYFGPGTRLLVL.

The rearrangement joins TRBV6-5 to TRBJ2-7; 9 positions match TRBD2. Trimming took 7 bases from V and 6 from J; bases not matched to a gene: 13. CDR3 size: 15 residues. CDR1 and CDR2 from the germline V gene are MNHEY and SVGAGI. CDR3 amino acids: CASTRVGGRACEQYF. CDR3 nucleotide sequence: TGTGCCAGCACAAGGGTTGGCGGGAGGGCGTGCGAGCAGTACTTC.